This TCR beta chain was found in a study of CD8 T cells in ankylosing spondylitis. Points from the study as a whole: Characteristic of ankylosing spondylitis blood, it appeared, was a TCR beta motif comprising roughly 8 highly homologous variants.

The germline V and J ends were trimmed by 1 base and 7 bases, with 12 bases remaining between them. The CDR3 has 14 residues. The germline V gene has CDR1 SGHRS and CDR2 YFSETQ. This clonotype has ten or more counts. The target antigen is unknown. Using its own MiXCR run on the 5' RACE reads, TCRdb lists one record per CDR3 protein. Among under 200,000 distinct CDR3 sequences listed, around 10% were seen once. The sequence was collected from a male donor with ankylosing spondylitis or in good health (not recorded which). This chain joins TRBV5-1 and TRBJ1-5, with D perhaps TRBD1 (5 bases). Sequencing was done on a sample of blood, either unsorted or a sorted T cell fraction (not recorded which). The CDR3 region has the DNA TGCGCCAGCAGCTTGACGGGGGGAGACCAGCCCCAGCATTTT. It is translated as CASSLTGGDQPQHF.